The next 4 T cell receptor beta chains were all read from a single sample in a study of beta chain features in type 1 diabetes. Expressed TCRB transcripts were sequenced after all isolated RNA was converted to cDNA. Assay: immunoSEQ multiplex PCR; the TCRdb copy retains only in-frame clones and omits some. The repertoire includes 400,000 to 550,000 clones, 11% of them detected once, and roughly 0.046% sits in the top ten. Source material: naive CD4+ T cells from blood. These receptors originate from a woman between 18 and 30 years old in good health.

A few counts support this clone. The gene calls are TRBV7-8 and TRBJ2-1; the D gene is possibly TRBD1 (6 bases). CDR1 is SGHVS, CDR2 FQNEAQ, per germline. This CDR3 contains 16 residues. Trimming took off 1 base at V and 9 bases at J, with 19 bases between the two ends. The CDR3 protein is CASSLGNSIRGTEQFF. The CDR3 nucleotides read TGTGCCAGCAGCTTAGGAAATTCGATCAGGGGAACTGAGCAGTTCTTC.

The chain joins TRBV2 to TRBJ2-1, with D unresolved. Trimming took 4 bases from V and 7 from J, leaving 17 bases between them. Per germline, CDR1 SNHLY and CDR2 FYNNEI. This CDR3 has 15 amino acids. In nucleotides, the CDR3 is TGTGCCAGCAGTGTCGTTCCAGAGGCGCTAAATGAGCAGTTCTTC. Protein: CASSVVPEALNEQFF.

The chain has TRBV4-1 and TRBJ2-7; 12 bases fit TRBD1. V shed 3 bases and J 3 bases; nucleotides not matched to a gene: 3. The CDR3 length is 15 residues. The germline V gene encodes CDR1 MGHRA and CDR2 YSYEKL. CDR3 protein: CASSQGQGAFYEQYF. CDR3 bases: TGCGCCAGCAGCCAGGGACAGGGGGCTTTCTACGAGCAGTACTTC.

The chain couples TRBV6-5 to TRBJ2-1, with 8 bases lining up with TRBD2. Germline trimming cut 2 bases from V and 7 bases from J; bases unmatched to any gene: 7. Germline V CDR1 and CDR2: MNHEY, SVGAGI. The CDR3 contains 15 residues. The CDR3 loop is CASSYAGTRGNEQFF. The CDR3 DNA follows: TGTGCCAGCAGTTACGCCGGGACTAGGGGTAATGAGCAGTTCTTC.